Below are 18 T cell receptor beta chains sequenced from a single sample in a study of blood T cell repertoires in COVID-19. The method was immunoSEQ multiplex PCR; TCRdb's version includes in-frame clones alone and lacks a portion of them. This table has around 68,000 clones, roughly 92% appearing once. Sequences were obtained from peripheral blood. The origin of the receptors is a man between 65 and 85 years old with active COVID-19.

The chain carries TRBV28 and TRBJ1-2; D not resolved. CDR1 is MDHEN and CDR2 is SYDVKM in the germline V gene. The CDR3 is 13 residues long. The V end was cut by 3 bases, the J end by 8 bases, with 13 bases between. The CDR3 reads CASSLTTAVGYTF. The CDR3 coding sequence is TGTGCCAGCAGTTTGACCACGGCGGTAGGCTACACCTTC.

The gene calls are TRBV7-9 and TRBJ1-6, with 7 bases identical to TRBD1. Per the germline V gene, CDR1 is SEHNR and CDR2 is FQNEAQ (reference sequence). The V gene end was trimmed by 6 bases and the J gene end by 6 bases; junction bases not matched to a gene: 8. This CDR3 is 15 amino acids long. This chain's CDR3 is CASRFGDSGNSPLHF. The CDR3 DNA is TGTGCCAGCAGGTTTGGGGACAGTGGTAATTCACCCCTCCACTTT.

V and J are TRBV6-8 and TRBJ1-1; 7 bases fit TRBD1. This CDR3 region has 14 residues. Germline V gene lookup returns CDR1 MNHGY and CDR2 SAAAGT. Trimming removed 6 bases from V and 5 bases from J; junction bases left unmatched: 9. CDR3 sequence (DNA): TGTGCCAGCAGCGCGACAGGGAGTAGGACTGAAGCTTTCTTT. Translation gives CASSATGSRTEAFF.

This rearrangement joins TRBV11-1 to TRBJ2-1, with 10 bases that match TRBD1. Trimming cost V 8 bases and J 4 bases; bases outside gene matches: 2. This CDR3 comprises 13 residues. Germline V gene data show CDR1 as SGHAT and CDR2 as FQDESV (reference sequence). The CDR3 region has the DNA TGTGCCAGCGGACAGGGGGAGTACAATGAGCAGTTCTTC. As protein: CASGQGEYNEQFF.

The chain carries TRBV7-2 and TRBJ1-2; D possibly corresponds to TRBD1 (5 bases). Trimming cost V 7 bases and J 3 bases, with 12 bases left between them. Germline assignment: CDR1 SGHTA and CDR2 FQGNSA. CDR3 length: 13 residues. DNA for the CDR3: TGTGCCAGCAACGCACAGGATTACTATGGCTACACCTTC. It encodes CASNAQDYYGYTF.

This clone was observed a single time. The rearrangement joins TRBV28 to TRBJ2-2; D gene unclear. This CDR3 region has 14 residues. V dropped 8 bases and J dropped 0 bases, with 10 bases sitting between them. Looked up from germline, CDR1 is MDHEN and CDR2 is SYDVKM. As DNA, the CDR3 is TGTGCCAGCCTACCCTGGTCGAACACCGGGGAGCTGTTTTTT. Amino acids: CASLPWSNTGELFF.

The chain has TRBV28 and TRBJ2-2, with D possibly being TRBD2 (6 bases). The CDR3 has 13 residues. CDR1 and CDR2 from the germline V gene are MDHEN and SYDVKM. The CDR3 DNA is TGTGCGGAGGGGACGGCGAACACCGGGGAGCTGTTTTTT. Amino acid sequence: CAEGTANTGELFF. Filled out from reference TRBV28 and TRBJ2-2, the complete variable domain reads DVKVTQSSRYLVKRTGEKVFLECVQDMDHENMFWYRQDPGLGLRLIYFSYDVKMKEKGDIPEGYSVSREKKERFSLILESASTNQTSMYLCAEGTANTGELFFGEGSRLTVL.

The J gene is TRBJ2-3, the V gene TRBV6-5; tentatively, D is TRBD1 (7 bases). The germline gives CDR1 MNHEY, CDR2 SVGAGI. The CDR3 sequence is 14 residues long. V was clipped by 3 bases and J by 8 bases, with 15 bases between them. The CDR3 DNA reads TGTGCCAGCAGTTATGGAGGGGGCTATGGTACGCAGTATTTT. This translates into CASSYGGGYGTQYF.

V is TRBV9 and J is TRBJ2-1; 13 bases agree with TRBD2. Germline V CDR1 and CDR2: SGDLS, YYNGEE. V was clipped by 4 bases and J by 4 bases; unmatched bases: 8. The CDR3 spans 17 residues. CDR3 loop: CASSTRLAGGLYNEQFF. The CDR3 coding sequence is TGTGCCAGCAGCACCAGACTAGCGGGGGGACTGTACAATGAGCAGTTCTTC.

CDR3: CASSSIRGRTNEKLFF. The CDR3 region has the DNA TGTGCCAGCAGCTCCATCAGGGGGAGGACTAATGAAAAACTGTTTTTT. The genes are TRBV3-1 (or the pseudogene TRBV3-2) and TRBJ1-4, with TRBD1 matching 7 bases. Trimming took 5 bases from V and 2 from J; bases not matched to a gene: 8. CDR3 length equals 16 residues. Per the germline V gene, CDR1 is LGHDT and CDR2 is YNNKEL (reference sequence).

This chain joins TRBV15 and TRBJ1-5; D gene ambiguous. The CDR3 contains 12 residues. V was trimmed by 3 bases and J by 9 bases, leaving 9 bases between them. Germline V gene sequence: CDR1 LNHNV, CDR2 YYDKDF (reference sequence). The CDR3 reads CATSSESRPQHF. CDR3 coding DNA: TGTGCCACCAGCAGCGAATCTAGGCCCCAGCATTTT.

The V call is TRBV7-2, the J call TRBJ1-5; D remains ambiguous. Per germline, CDR1 SGHTA and CDR2 FQGNSA. The CDR3 loop spans 15 amino acids. Trimming pared 5 bases from V and 3 bases from J, leaving 14 bases between. CDR3: CASSPTRENNQPQHF. The DNA of the CDR3 is TGTGCCAGCAGCCCTACAAGGGAGAACAATCAGCCCCAGCATTTT. Using reference TRBV7-2 and TRBJ1-5 for the parts outside the CDR3, the full variable domain is GAGVSQSPSNKVTEKGKDVELRCDPISGHTALYWYRQSLGQGLEFLIYFQGNSAPDKSGLPSDRFSAERTGGSVSTLTIQRTQQEDSAVYLCASSPTRENNQPQHFGDGTRLSIL.

The chain is built from TRBV7-8 and TRBJ1-2, with 7 bases identical to TRBD1. CDR3 length: 17 amino acids. V was pared by 1 base and J by 7 bases, with 15 bases of the junction left unmatched. Germline V gene sequence: CDR1 SGHVS, CDR2 FQNEAQ. CDR3 region: CASSLEVPGQIFGGYTF. The DNA of the CDR3 is TGTGCCAGCAGCTTAGAAGTTCCGGGACAGATTTTTGGTGGCTACACCTTC.

V is TRBV19 and J is TRBJ1-2; D possibly corresponds to TRBD1 (6 bases). CDR3 length: 13 amino acids. V gave up 7 bases and J gave up 6 bases, with 15 bases separating them. In germline, CDR1 is LNHDA, CDR2 SQIVND (reference sequence). The CDR3 sequence: CASTTGQPHGYTF. In nucleotides, the CDR3 is TGTGCCAGTACCACCGGACAGCCCCATGGCTACACCTTC.

This clone was detected once. This chain links TRBV9 with TRBJ1-5; unclear D gene. Trimming left V 4 bases short and J 2 bases short, with 10 bases between. CDR3 length: 14 residues. Germline V CDR1 and CDR2: SGDLS, YYNGEE. The CDR3 spells CASSPSIGNQPQHF. DNA of the CDR3: TGTGCCAGCAGCCCCTCGATAGGCAATCAGCCCCAGCATTTT.

J is TRBJ2-2 and V is TRBV5-1, with TRBD1 matching 7 bases. V shed 2 bases and J 6 bases; nucleotides not matched to a gene: 1. The CDR3 spans 13 residues. CDR1 and CDR2 from the germline V gene are SGHRS and YFSETQ. CDR3 coding DNA: TGCGCCAGCAGCTTACAGGGGCCCGGGGAGCTGTTTTTT. Its translation: CASSLQGPGELFF.

The V gene is TRBV5-1, the J gene TRBJ2-3; 12 bases are a match to TRBD2. The V segment lost 4 bases and the J segment 2 bases; nucleotides outside the gene matches: 8. This CDR3 is 17 amino acids long. CDR1 SGHRS and CDR2 YFSETQ come from the germline V gene. CDR3 region: CASSARLAGAYTDTQYF. In DNA, the CDR3 is TGCGCCAGCAGCGCAAGACTAGCGGGGGCCTACACAGATACGCAGTATTTT.

V is TRBV5-8 and J is TRBJ2-3; D possibly corresponds to TRBD2 (6 bases). The V and J ends lost 5 bases and 2 bases respectively, with 12 bases between them. The CDR3 length is 14 residues. Germline V gene data show CDR1 as SGHTS and CDR2 as YDEGEE. CDR3 sequence reads: CASRGDSYTDTQYF. In nucleotides, the CDR3 is TGTGCCAGCAGGGGGGACTCCTACACAGATACGCAGTATTTT.